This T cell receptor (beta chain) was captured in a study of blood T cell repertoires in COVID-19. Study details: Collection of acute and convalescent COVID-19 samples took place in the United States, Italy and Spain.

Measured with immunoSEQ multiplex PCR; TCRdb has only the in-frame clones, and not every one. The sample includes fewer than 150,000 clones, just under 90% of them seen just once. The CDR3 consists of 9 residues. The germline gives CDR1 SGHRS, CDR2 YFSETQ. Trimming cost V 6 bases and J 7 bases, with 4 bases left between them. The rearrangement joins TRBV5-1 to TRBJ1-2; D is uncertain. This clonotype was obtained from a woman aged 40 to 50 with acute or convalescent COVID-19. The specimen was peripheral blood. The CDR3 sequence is CASTGGYTF. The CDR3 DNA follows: TGCGCCAGCACCGGTGGCTACACCTTC.